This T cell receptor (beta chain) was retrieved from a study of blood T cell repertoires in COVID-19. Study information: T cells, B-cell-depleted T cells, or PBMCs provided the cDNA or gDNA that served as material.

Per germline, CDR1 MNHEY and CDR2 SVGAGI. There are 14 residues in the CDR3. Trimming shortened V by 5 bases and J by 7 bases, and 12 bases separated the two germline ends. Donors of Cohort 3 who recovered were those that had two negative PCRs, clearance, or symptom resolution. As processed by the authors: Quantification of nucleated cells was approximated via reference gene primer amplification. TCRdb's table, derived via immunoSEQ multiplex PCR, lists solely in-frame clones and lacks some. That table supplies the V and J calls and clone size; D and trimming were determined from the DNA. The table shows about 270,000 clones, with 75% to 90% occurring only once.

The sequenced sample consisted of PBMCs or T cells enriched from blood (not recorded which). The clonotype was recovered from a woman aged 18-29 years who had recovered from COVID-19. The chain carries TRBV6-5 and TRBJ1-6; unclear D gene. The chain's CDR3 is CASSLRSGNSPLHF. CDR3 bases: TGTGCCAGCAGTCTCAGGTCTGGCAATTCACCCCTCCACTTT.